What follows are 8 T cell receptor beta chains derived from one specimen sequenced in a study of identical twins' blood T cells (dated by TCRdb to about 2013). The library came from 5' RACE. Sequencing instrument: Illumina Genome Analyzer IIx. TCRdb ran its own pipeline on the public reads, namely fastp trimming at Q25 and MiXCR clone calling, and kept in-frame beta chains. When rows share a CDR3 protein, they turn into one entry using the most common DNA and genes. The sample table records a few hundred thousand distinct CDR3 sequences; 28% of these occur just once. The ten largest make up roughly 6.1% of the sample. The sample consisted of PBMCs. Source of these receptors: a woman aged 18 to 55 in good health.

This clonotype was detected once. A much bigger clone sits one base away, suggesting this may be a read error. This rearrangement joins TRBV3-1 to TRBJ2-2; D is unresolved. The V end lost 5 bases, the J end lost 1 base, and 8 bases lay between the germline ends. The CDR3 loop spans 14 amino acids. Per germline, CDR1 LGHDT and CDR2 YNNKEL (reference sequence). The DNA for the CDR3 is TGTGCCAGCAGCTTCCGGGTGAACACCGGGGAGCTGTTTTTT. Amino acid sequence: CASSFRVNTGELFF. Full variable domain (missing parts from reference TRBV3-1 and TRBJ2-2): DTAVSQTPKYLVTQMGNDKSIKCEQNLGHDTMYWYKQDSKKFLKIMFSYNNKELIINETVPNRFSPKSPDKAHLNLHINSLELGDSAVYFCASSFRVNTGELFFGEGSRLTVL.

The chain recombines TRBV14 with TRBJ1-2, with D maybe TRBD1 (6 bases). There are 14 residues in the CDR3. Trimming stripped 0 bases from V and 2 bases from J, with 7 bases between. Germline assignment: CDR1 SGHDN and CDR2 FVKESK. The CDR3 DNA reads TGTGCCAGCAGCCAAGACAGGGGCAACTATGGCTACACCTTC. Protein product: CASSQDRGNYGYTF.

This clonotype was found a few times. The J gene is TRBJ2-1, the V gene TRBV10-3; unclear D gene. Trimming shortened V by 4 bases and J by 8 bases, and 9 bases separated the two germline ends. Germline CDR1 is ENHRY and CDR2 is SYGVKD. CDR3 length: 12 residues. The CDR3 here is CAISVEPHEQFF. In DNA form, the CDR3 reads TGTGCCATCAGTGTAGAACCTCATGAGCAGTTCTTC.

This chain connects TRBV19 to TRBJ1-1; the D gene is possibly TRBD1 (5 bases). The CDR3 runs 14 residues. Germline V gives CDR1 LNHDA, CDR2 SQIVND (reference sequence). V dropped 5 bases and J dropped 6 bases, with 16 bases sitting between them. The CDR3 spells CASSQAPPGAEAFF. The CDR3 nucleotides are TGTGCCAGTAGTCAAGCTCCCCCGGGGGCTGAAGCTTTCTTT.

DNA for the CDR3: TGTGCCAGCACCTTCGCATCTAGCGGGCCTTTCACAGATACGCAGTATTTT. Protein sequence: CASTFASSGPFTDTQYF. This sequence joins TRBV3-1 and TRBJ2-3; 8 positions match TRBD2. CDR3 size: 17 residues. Trimming cost V 7 bases and J 2 bases; bases outside gene matches: 14. CDR1 is LGHDT and CDR2 is YNNKEL in the germline V gene (reference sequence).

This clonotype was seen a handful of times. The rearrangement uses TRBV7-9 and TRBJ1-1; 7 bases fit TRBD1. With 5 bases clipped from V and 5 bases from J, the junction kept 2 bases outside the gene matches. This CDR3 region has 12 residues. Looked up from germline, CDR1 is SEHNR and CDR2 is FQNEAQ (reference sequence). CDR3 DNA sequence: TGTGCCAGCAGCCCGACAGGGACTGAAGCTTTCTTT. Its protein product is CASSPTGTEAFF. The entire variable domain, with the rest obtained from reference TRBV7-9 and TRBJ1-1, is as follows: DTGVSQNPRHKITKRGQNVTFRCDPISEHNRLYWYRQTLGQGPEFLTYFQNEAQLEKSRLLSDRFSAERPKGSFSTLEIQRTEQGDSAMYLCASSPTGTEAFFGQGTRLTVV.

This clonotype was counted a few times. This sequence joins TRBV29-1 and TRBJ2-2; a weak D match, TRBD1 (5 bases). The germline V and J ends were trimmed by 2 bases and 2 bases, with 15 bases remaining between them. Germline V gives CDR1 SQVTM, CDR2 ANQGSEA. The CDR3 consists of 16 residues. The CDR3 nucleotides are TGCAGCGTTGAACACAGAAGGCAGGGTAACACCGGGGAGCTGTTTTTT. It codes for CSVEHRRQGNTGELFF.

The chain recombines TRBV7-2 with TRBJ1-1; 9 positions match TRBD1. After removal of 6 bases from V and 0 bases from J, the junction contained 5 bases not matched to a gene. The CDR3 runs 15 residues. Per germline, CDR1 SGHTA and CDR2 FQGNSA. The CDR3 sequence is CASSHNRGLNTEAFF. DNA for the CDR3: TGTGCCAGCAGTCACAACAGGGGGCTGAACACTGAAGCTTTCTTT.